One and the same sample provided the 14 T cell receptor beta chains below, sequenced in a study of blood T cell repertoires in COVID-19. Clones were read by immunoSEQ multiplex PCR, and TCRdb kept only the in-frame ones, dropping some. The data contain about 400,000 clones, over 75% of them singletons. Specimen: PBMCs or T cells enriched from blood (not recorded which). The receptors were gathered from a man aged 40-55 years in a cohort exposed to, infected with or recovered from COVID-19 (not recorded which).

The rearrangement uses TRBV2 and TRBJ1-4, with 7 bases that match TRBD1. CDR1 SNHLY and CDR2 FYNNEI come from the germline V gene. The CDR3 is 15 amino acids. V trimming: 6 bases; J trimming: 3 bases; junction bases outside the gene matches: 7. The DNA of the CDR3 is TGTGCCAGCAGCAAAACGACAGGGTCTAATGAAAAACTGTTTTTT. Amino acid sequence: CASSKTTGSNEKLFF.

J is TRBJ2-6 and V is TRBV9; D unresolved. CDR1 and CDR2 (germline): SGDLS, YYNGEE. V was trimmed by 4 bases and J by 0 bases, leaving 11 bases between them. The length of the CDR3 is 16 residues. For the CDR3, the DNA is TGTGCCAGCAGCCCGTCTAGTCTCTCTGGGGCCAACGTCCTGACTTTC. Protein product: CASSPSSLSGANVLTF. Looking up the rest from reference TRBV9 and TRBJ2-6 gives the full variable domain: DSGVTQTPKHLITATGQRVTLRCSPRSGDLSVYWYQQSLDQGLQFLIQYYNGEERAKGNILERFSAQQFPDLHSELNLSSLELGDSALYFCASSPSSLSGANVLTFGAGSRLTVL.

The chain couples TRBV29-1 to TRBJ2-1; TRBD2 matches at 9 bases. The CDR3 loop spans 15 amino acids. From germline, CDR1 is SQVTM and CDR2 ANQGSEA. After removal of 5 bases from V and 7 bases from J, the junction contained 12 bases not matched to a gene. The DNA of the CDR3 is TGCAGCGTTCCCGGTTGGAGCGGGAGGTTTAATGAGCAGTTCTTC. Translated, it gives CSVPGWSGRFNEQFF.

The chain is built from TRBV7-6 and TRBJ2-7, with 11 bases lining up with TRBD1. After removal of 5 bases from V and 2 bases from J, the junction contained 5 bases not matched to a gene. Germline lookup yields CDR1 SGHVS and CDR2 FNYEAQ. The CDR3 contains 15 residues. CDR3 in DNA: TGTGCCAGCAGCCAGGACAGGGGGCACCCCTACGAGCAGTACTTC. Protein product: CASSQDRGHPYEQYF. The entire variable domain, with the rest obtained from reference TRBV7-6 and TRBJ2-7, is as follows: GAGVSQSPRYKVTKRGQDVALRCDPISGHVSLYWYRQALGQGPEFLTYFNYEAQQDKSGLPNDRFSAERPEGSISTLTIQRTEQRDSAMYRCASSQDRGHPYEQYFGPGTRLTVT.

The chain links TRBV4-1 to TRBJ2-1, with 9 bases lining up with TRBD1. With V trimmed by 9 bases and J by 6 bases, 9 bases remained unmatched. Looked up from germline, CDR1 is MGHRA and CDR2 is YSYEKL. The CDR3 extends over 14 amino acids. The CDR3 DNA reads TGCGCCAGTCGAACAGGGGGCGCATCCAATGAGCAGTTCTTC. It translates to CASRTGGASNEQFF.

The chain has TRBV10-2 and TRBJ2-2, with unresolved D. Trimming cost V 9 bases and J 2 bases, with 4 bases left between them. In germline, CDR1 is WSHSY, CDR2 SAAADI. The CDR3 consists of 11 residues. The CDR3 here is CASYNTGELFF. DNA of the CDR3: TGCGCCAGTTATAACACCGGGGAGCTGTTTTTT.

The V and J genes are TRBV28 and TRBJ2-3, with unresolved D. The germline V gene has CDR1 MDHEN and CDR2 SYDVKM. V dropped 4 bases and J dropped 1 base, with 6 bases sitting between them. CDR3 length: 13 residues. CDR3: CASSSAGTDTQYF. CDR3 DNA sequence: TGTGCCAGCAGTTCCGCGGGCACAGATACGCAGTATTTT.

The V and J genes are TRBV5-5 and TRBJ2-4; 12 positions match TRBD1. V dropped 4 bases and J dropped 8; count of bases not matched to a gene: 4. The CDR3 is 14 residues long. The germline V gene encodes CDR1 SGHKS and CDR2 YYEKEE (reference sequence). This CDR3 is CASSLGQGADIQYF. DNA for the CDR3: TGTGCCAGCAGCCTGGGACAGGGGGCAGACATTCAGTACTTC.

The chain uses TRBV6-6 and TRBJ2-5; no firm D call. With 5 bases removed from V and 2 bases from J, the gap between germline ends came to 12 bases. The CDR3 consists of 14 residues. CDR1 and CDR2 (germline): MNHNY, SVGAGI (reference sequence). The CDR3: CASSQSTGQETQYF. CDR3 in DNA: TGTGCCAGCAGTCAATCGACTGGGCAAGAGACCCAGTACTTC.

This chain links TRBV27 with TRBJ2-7; 7 bases match TRBD1. The V gene end was trimmed by 5 bases and the J gene end by 5 bases; junction bases not matched to a gene: 9. From germline, CDR1 is MNHEY and CDR2 SMNVEV (reference sequence). The CDR3 covers 14 residues. CDR3 residues: CASSPGQANDEQYF. The CDR3 coding sequence is TGTGCCAGCAGTCCTGGACAGGCCAACGACGAGCAGTACTTC.

The rearrangement joins TRBV5-4 to TRBJ1-1; D remains ambiguous. V was trimmed by 4 bases and J by 0 bases, leaving 10 bases between them. Germline-derived CDR1 and CDR2 are SGHNT and YYREEE (reference sequence). The CDR3 runs to 14 residues. The CDR3 protein is CASSGGAVNTEAFF. The CDR3 region has the DNA TGTGCCAGCAGCGGCGGCGCGGTGAACACTGAAGCTTTCTTT. Drawing the rest from reference TRBV5-4 and TRBJ1-1, the complete variable domain is ETGVTQSPTHLIKTRGQQVTLRCSSQSGHNTVSWYQQALGQGPQFIFQYYREEENGRGNFPPRFSGLQFPNYSSELNVNALELDDSALYLCASSGGAVNTEAFFGQGTRLTVV.

This chain connects TRBV27 to TRBJ1-3; no clear D gene. Germline-derived CDR1 and CDR2 are MNHEY and SMNVEV (reference sequence). V gave up 7 bases and J gave up 2 bases, with 18 bases separating them. This CDR3 comprises 16 residues. The CDR3 spells CASKPLGSNAGNTIYF. The CDR3 region has the DNA TGTGCCAGCAAACCCCTCGGGTCCAACGCTGGAAACACCATATATTTT.

The genes are TRBV2 and TRBJ2-7, with 7 bases fitting TRBD2. The trim removed 6 bases at V and 4 bases at J, leaving 6 bases unmatched. CDR3 length: 13 residues. Germline V gene sequence: CDR1 SNHLY, CDR2 FYNNEI. The CDR3 region has the DNA TGTGCCAGCAGCGGAGCGGGAAAATACGAGCAGTACTTC. Protein product: CASSGAGKYEQYF.

The chain carries TRBV7-6 and TRBJ2-7, with a possible D match to TRBD2 (6 bases). Germline V gives CDR1 SGHVS, CDR2 FNYEAQ. This CDR3 is 15 amino acids long. The ends were cut back, 5 bases at V and 2 bases at J, with 16 bases in the middle. The CDR3 DNA reads TGTGCCAGCAGCCAGGAGCGGGCCCAACCCTACGAGCAGTACTTC. Its protein is CASSQERAQPYEQYF.